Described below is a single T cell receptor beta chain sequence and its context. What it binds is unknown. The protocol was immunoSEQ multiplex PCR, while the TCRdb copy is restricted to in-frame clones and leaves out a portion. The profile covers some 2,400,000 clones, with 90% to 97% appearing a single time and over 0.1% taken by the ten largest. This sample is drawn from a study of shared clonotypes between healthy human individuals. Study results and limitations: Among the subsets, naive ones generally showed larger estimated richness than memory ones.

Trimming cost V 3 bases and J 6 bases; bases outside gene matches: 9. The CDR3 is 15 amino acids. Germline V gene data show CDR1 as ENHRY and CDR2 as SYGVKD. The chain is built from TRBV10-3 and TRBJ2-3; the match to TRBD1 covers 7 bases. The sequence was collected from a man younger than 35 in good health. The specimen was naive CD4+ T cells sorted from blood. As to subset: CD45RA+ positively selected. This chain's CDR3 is CAISEKGTEADTQYF. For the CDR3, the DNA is TGTGCCATCAGTGAAAAGGGGACAGAAGCCGATACGCAGTATTTT.